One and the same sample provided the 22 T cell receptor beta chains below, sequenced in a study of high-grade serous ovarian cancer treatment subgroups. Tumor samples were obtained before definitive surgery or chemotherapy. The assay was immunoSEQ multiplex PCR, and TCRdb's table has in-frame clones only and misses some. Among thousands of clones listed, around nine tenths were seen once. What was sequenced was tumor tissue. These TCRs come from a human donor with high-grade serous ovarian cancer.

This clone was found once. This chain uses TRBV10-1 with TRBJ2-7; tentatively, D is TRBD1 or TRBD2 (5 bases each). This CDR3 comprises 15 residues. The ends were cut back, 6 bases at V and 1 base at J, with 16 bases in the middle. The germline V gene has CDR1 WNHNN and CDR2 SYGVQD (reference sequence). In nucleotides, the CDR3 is TGCGCCAGCAGGGGACCCGCTCATAGGTCCTACGAGCAGTACTTC. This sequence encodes CASRGPAHRSYEQYF.

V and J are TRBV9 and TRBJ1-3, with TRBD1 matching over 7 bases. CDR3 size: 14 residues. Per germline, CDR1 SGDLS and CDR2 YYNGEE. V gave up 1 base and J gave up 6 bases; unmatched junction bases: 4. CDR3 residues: CASSVLGQANTIYF. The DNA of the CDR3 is TGTGCCAGCAGCGTACTAGGACAGGCAAACACCATATATTTT.

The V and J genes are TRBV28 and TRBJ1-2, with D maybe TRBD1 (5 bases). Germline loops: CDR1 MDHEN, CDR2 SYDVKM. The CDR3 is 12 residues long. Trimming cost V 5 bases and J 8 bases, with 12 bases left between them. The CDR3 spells CASSARTGGYTF. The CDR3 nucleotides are TGTGCCAGCAGTGCCCGCACAGGAGGCTACACCTTC.

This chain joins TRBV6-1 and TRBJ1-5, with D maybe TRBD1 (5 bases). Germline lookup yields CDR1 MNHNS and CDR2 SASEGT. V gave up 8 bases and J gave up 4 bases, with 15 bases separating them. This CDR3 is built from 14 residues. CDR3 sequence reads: CASRRVDWNQPQHF. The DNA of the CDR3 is TGTGCCAGCCGCAGGGTTGATTGGAATCAGCCCCAGCATTTT.

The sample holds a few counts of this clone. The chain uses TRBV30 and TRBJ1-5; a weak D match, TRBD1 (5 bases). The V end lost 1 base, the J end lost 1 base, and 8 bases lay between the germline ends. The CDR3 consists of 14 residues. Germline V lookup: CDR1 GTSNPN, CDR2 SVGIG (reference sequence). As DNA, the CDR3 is TGTGCCTGGAGTGGGGGGTTAAGCAATCAGCCCCAGCATTTT. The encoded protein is CAWSGGLSNQPQHF.

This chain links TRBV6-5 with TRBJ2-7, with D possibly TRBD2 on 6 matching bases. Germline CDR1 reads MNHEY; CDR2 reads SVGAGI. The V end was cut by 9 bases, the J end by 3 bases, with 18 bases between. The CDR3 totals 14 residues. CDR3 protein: CASTSGGNDYEQYF. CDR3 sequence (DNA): TGTGCCAGTACCTCTGGCGGGAATGACTACGAGCAGTACTTC.

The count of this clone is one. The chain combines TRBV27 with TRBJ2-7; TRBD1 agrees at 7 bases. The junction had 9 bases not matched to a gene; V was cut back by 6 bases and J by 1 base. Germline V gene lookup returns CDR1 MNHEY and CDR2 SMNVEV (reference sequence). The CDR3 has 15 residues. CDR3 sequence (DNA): TGTGCCAGCAGCACTCGACAGGGTGGGTCCTACGAGCAGTACTTC. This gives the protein CASSTRQGGSYEQYF.

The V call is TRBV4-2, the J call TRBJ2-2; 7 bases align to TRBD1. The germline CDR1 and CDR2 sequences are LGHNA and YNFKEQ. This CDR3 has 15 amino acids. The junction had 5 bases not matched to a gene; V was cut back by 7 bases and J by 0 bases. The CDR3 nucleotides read TGTGCCAGCACCCTGGACAGGACGAACACCGGGGAGCTGTTTTTT. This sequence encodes CASTLDRTNTGELFF.

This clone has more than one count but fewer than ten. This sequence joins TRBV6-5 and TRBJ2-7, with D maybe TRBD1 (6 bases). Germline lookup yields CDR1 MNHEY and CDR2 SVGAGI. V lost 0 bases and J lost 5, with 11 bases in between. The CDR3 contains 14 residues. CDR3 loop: CASSYSWTADEQYF. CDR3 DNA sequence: TGTGCCAGCAGTTACTCGTGGACAGCCGACGAGCAGTACTTC.

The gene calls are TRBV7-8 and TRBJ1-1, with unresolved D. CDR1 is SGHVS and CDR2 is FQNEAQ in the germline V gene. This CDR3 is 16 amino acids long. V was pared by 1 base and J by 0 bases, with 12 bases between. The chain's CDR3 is CASSLGTVIMNTEAFF. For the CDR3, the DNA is TGTGCCAGCAGCTTAGGTACTGTTATTATGAACACTGAAGCTTTCTTT.

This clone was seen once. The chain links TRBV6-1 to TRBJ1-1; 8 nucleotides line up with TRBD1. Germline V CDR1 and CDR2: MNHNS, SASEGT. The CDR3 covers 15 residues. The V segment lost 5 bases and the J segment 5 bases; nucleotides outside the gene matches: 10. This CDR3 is CASSRDLTGGTEAFF. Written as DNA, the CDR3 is TGTGCCAGCAGTCGCGACCTAACAGGGGGTACTGAAGCTTTCTTT.

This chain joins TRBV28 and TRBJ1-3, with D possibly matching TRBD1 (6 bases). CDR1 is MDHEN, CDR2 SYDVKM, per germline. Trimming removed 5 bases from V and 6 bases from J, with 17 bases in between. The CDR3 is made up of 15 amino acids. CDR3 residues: CASSDSGGAPNTIYF. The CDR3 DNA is TGTGCCAGCAGTGATAGTGGGGGGGCCCCAAACACCATATATTTT.

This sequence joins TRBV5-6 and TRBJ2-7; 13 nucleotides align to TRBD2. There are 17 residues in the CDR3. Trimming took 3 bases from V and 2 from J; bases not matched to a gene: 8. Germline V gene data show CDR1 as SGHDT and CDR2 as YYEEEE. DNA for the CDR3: TGTGCCAGCAGCTATCGGACTAGCGGGAGTAAGGCCTACGAGCAGTACTTC. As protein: CASSYRTSGSKAYEQYF.

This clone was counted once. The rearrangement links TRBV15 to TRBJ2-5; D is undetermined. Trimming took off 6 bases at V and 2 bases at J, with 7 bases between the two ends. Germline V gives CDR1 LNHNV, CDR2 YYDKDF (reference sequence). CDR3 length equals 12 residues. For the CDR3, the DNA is TGTGCCACCAGTGTAAATCAAGAGACCCAGTACTTC. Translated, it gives CATSVNQETQYF.

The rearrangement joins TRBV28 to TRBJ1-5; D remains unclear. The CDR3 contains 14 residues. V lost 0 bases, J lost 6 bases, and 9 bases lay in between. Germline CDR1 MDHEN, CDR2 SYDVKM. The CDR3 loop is CASSLWGGRQPQHF. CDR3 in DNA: TGTGCCAGCAGTTTATGGGGAGGGCGTCAGCCCCAGCATTTT.

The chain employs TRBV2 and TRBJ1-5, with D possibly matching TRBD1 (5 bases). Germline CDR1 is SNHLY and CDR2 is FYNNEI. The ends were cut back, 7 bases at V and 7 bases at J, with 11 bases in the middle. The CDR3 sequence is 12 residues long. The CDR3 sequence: CASNDGDQPQHF. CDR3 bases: TGTGCCAGCAATGATGGGGACCAGCCCCAGCATTTT. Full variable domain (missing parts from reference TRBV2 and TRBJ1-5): EPEVTQTPSHQVTQMGQEVILRCVPISNHLYFYWYRQILGQKVEFLVSFYNNEISEKSEIFDDQFSVERPDGSNFTLKIRSTKLEDSAMYFCASNDGDQPQHFGDGTRLSIL.

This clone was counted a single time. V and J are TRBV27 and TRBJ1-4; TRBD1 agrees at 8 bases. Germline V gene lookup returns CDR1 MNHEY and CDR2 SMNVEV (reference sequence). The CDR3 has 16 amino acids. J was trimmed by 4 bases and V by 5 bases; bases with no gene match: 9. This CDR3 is CASSLKTGALNEKLFF. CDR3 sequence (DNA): TGTGCCAGCAGTCTAAAGACAGGGGCCCTTAATGAAAAACTGTTTTTT.

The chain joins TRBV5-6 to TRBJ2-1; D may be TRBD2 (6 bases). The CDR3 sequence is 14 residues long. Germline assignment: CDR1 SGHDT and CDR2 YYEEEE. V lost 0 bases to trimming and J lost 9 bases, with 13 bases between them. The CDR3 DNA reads TGTGCCAGCAGCTTGGAACTAGCCGGGGGTGAGCAGTTCTTC. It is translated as CASSLELAGGEQFF.

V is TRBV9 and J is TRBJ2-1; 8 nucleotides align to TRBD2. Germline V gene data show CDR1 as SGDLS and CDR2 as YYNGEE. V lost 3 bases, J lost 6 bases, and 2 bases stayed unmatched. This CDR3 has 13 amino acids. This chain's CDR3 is CASSASGGNEQFF. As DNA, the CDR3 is TGTGCCAGCAGCGCAAGCGGGGGCAATGAGCAGTTCTTC.

CDR3 sequence: CASSQSSRGIGYGYTF. The CDR3, as DNA: TGCGCCAGCAGCCAATCATCCCGGGGGATCGGATATGGCTACACCTTC. The chain carries TRBV4-3 and TRBJ1-2, with D possibly matching TRBD1 (5 bases). CDR1 LGHNA and CDR2 YSLEER come from the germline V gene. The CDR3 loop spans 16 amino acids. Trimming left V 2 bases short and J 5 bases short, with 18 bases between.

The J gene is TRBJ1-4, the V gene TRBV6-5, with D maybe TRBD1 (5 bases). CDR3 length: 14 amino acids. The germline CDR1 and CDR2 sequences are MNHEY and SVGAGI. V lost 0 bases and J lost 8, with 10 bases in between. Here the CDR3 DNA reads TGTGCCAGCAGTTACTCCCCTCGGGACGAAAAACTGTTTTTT. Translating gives CASSYSPRDEKLFF.

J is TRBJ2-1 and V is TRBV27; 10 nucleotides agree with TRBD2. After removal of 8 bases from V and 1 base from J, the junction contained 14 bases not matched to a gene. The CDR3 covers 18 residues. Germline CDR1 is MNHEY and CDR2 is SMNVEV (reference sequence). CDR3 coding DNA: TGTGCCAGCTCCTGGAGCGGGGGGGCGTTGGTGTCCTACAATGAGCAGTTCTTC. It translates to CASSWSGGALVSYNEQFF.